Given below is one T cell receptor (beta chain) in context. In the source study's methods: Amplification from reference gene primers served as the basis for estimated nucleated cell counts. Clones were sequenced by immunoSEQ multiplex PCR, and TCRdb holds only the in-frame ones, with some missing. The V and J calls and clone size come from that table; D and trimming were worked out from the DNA. The data show 200,000 or so clones, with more than 85% seen just once and under 2% held by the top ten. The CDR3 spans 16 residues. Germline lookup yields CDR1 SGHAT and CDR2 FQNNGV. V lost 4 bases and J lost 4, with 19 bases in between. These data are taken from a study of blood T cell repertoires in COVID-19. Across the whole study: COVID-19 samples, acute and convalescent, were from the United States, Italy and Spain. The cDNA or gDNA used as material had been derived from T cells, B-cell-depleted T cells, or PBMCs.

This clonotype was obtained from a man in his forties with active or convalescent COVID-19. Input material: peripheral blood. The chain recombines TRBV11-2 with TRBJ1-1; D not certain. CDR3 bases: TGTGCCAGCAGCTCGTCCCCGTTGGTTGGCGGCACTGAAGCTTTCTTT. It specifies CASSSSPLVGGTEAFF.